This TCR beta chain was retrieved from a study of OX40 agonist ivuxolimab in advanced cancers. Whole-study context: People who had prior anti-PD-1, anti-PD-L1 or anti-CTLA-4 therapy could take part, and about 37% had some. Two cutaneous melanoma patients and one hepatocellular carcinoma patient, three in all, had partial responses. General observations from the study: Expanded clones were, on average, more numerous in CD8+ T cells than in CD4+.

For this clone: As yet, its antigen is unknown.

Repertoires were generated with immunoSEQ multiplex PCR, while TCRdb's copy carries only in-frame clones and drops some. The sample has over 50,000 clones, around 92% seen once; the top ten hold around 25%. This CDR3 has 17 residues. Trimming took 2 bases from V and 1 from J, leaving 16 bases between them. The germline gives CDR1 MDHEN, CDR2 SYDVKM. The origin of this receptor is an adult with an advanced solid tumor such as melanoma, head and neck, liver or kidney cancer. The genes are TRBV28 and TRBJ2-3; D is uncertain. This sample comprised CD4+ or CD8+ T cells sorted from blood, obtained in a trial of the OX40 agonist ivuxolimab. The CDR3 bases are TGTGCCAGCAGTTTACCCTGGAAGGTTGGGGGCACAGATACGCAGTATTTT. It yields the protein CASSLPWKVGGTDTQYF.